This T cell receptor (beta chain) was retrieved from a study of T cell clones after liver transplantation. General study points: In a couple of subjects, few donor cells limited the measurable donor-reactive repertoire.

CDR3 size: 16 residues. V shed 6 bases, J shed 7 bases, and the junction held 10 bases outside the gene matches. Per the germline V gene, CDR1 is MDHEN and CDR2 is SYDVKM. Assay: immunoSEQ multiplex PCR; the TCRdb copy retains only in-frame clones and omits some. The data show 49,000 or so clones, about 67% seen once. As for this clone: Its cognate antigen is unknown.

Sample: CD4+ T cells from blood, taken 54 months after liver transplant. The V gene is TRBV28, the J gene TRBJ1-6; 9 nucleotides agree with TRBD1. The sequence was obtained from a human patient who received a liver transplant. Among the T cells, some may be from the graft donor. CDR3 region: CASRSWTDRGNSPLHF. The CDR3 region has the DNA TGTGCCAGCAGATCTTGGACTGACAGGGGGAATTCACCCCTCCACTTT.